This TCR beta chain was recorded in a study of shared clonotypes between healthy human individuals. Profiled with immunoSEQ multiplex PCR; TCRdb holds only in-frame clones, not every one. The sample has around 2.1 million clones, just over 90% seen once. This CDR3 is built from 14 residues. The germline V gene has CDR1 SGDLS and CDR2 YYNGEE. V was shortened by 3 bases and J by 3 bases, with 13 bases between the two germline ends. Naive CD8 cells, CD45RO-negative and positively selected for CCR7, excluded terminally differentiated effector memory CD45RA+ cells. Material for sequencing was naive CD8+ T cells from PBMCs. The rearrangement joins TRBV9 to TRBJ2-7; D unclear. The clonotype comes from a man between 18 and 29 years old in good health. Some clones in this sample may be carry-over from other donors' samples. The CDR3 sequence: CASSEGWAGYEQYF. As DNA, the CDR3 is TGTGCCAGCAGCGAAGGGTGGGCAGGCTACGAGCAGTACTTC.